This T cell receptor (beta chain) was documented in a study of beta chain features in type 1 diabetes. The overall study: Sorted cell examination encompassed 100,000,000 or so cells across all samples. Study observations and caveats: All four CD4+ subsets of Type 1 diabetes patients contained TCRB CDR3s that were moderately but significantly shorter.

The length of the CDR3 is 16 residues. Deletions cut 5 bases from V and 0 bases from J, with 14 bases between. CDR1 SGHVS and CDR2 FNYEAQ come from the germline V gene. With respect to this clone: Its cognate antigen is unknown.

CD45RO/CCR7/CD25/CD127/CD95/CD27 staining was used to isolate CD4+ naive, central memory, regulatory and stem cell-like memory cells by sorting. Reverse transcription of all isolated RNA meant that expressed TCRB transcripts were sequenced. Sequenced by immunoSEQ multiplex PCR; TCRdb stores in-frame clones only, minus some. The table records approximately 46,000 clones, roughly 45% of them present only once. The V and J genes are TRBV7-6 and TRBJ1-3; tentative D call: TRBD1 (5 bases). The clonotype was recovered from a man aged 25-45 years with type 1 diabetes. Sequences were obtained from stem cell memory CD4+ T cells from blood. CDR3 bases: TGTGCCAGCAGCCAGGGTGTGGCAAGCTCTGGAAACACCATATATTTT. This translates into CASSQGVASSGNTIYF.